The 6 T cell receptor beta chains given below trace back to one sample, sequenced in a study of beta chain features in type 1 diabetes. General study results and limits: TCRB CDR3 length was moderately but significantly reduced in all four CD4+ subsets of Type 1 diabetes patients.

Expressed TCRB transcripts were sequenced after all isolated RNA was converted to cDNA. The protocol was immunoSEQ multiplex PCR, while the TCRdb copy is restricted to in-frame clones and leaves out a portion. The table shows about 650,000 clones, with around 11% occurring only once. For these TCRs, the target antigens are not known. The sequencing input was naive CD4+ T cells from blood. These receptor sequences come from a young man with type 1 diabetes.

This clone was seen a handful of times. V gene TRBV18 combines with J gene TRBJ2-7; 10 nucleotides align to TRBD2. Germline trimming cut 6 bases from V and 2 bases from J; bases unmatched to any gene: 13. CDR1 and CDR2 from the germline V gene are KGHSH and LQKENI. The CDR3 length is 17 residues. The CDR3 spells CASSPYSGTSAAYEQYF. DNA of the CDR3: TGTGCCAGCTCCCCCTACTCCGGGACTAGCGCTGCCTACGAGCAGTACTTC.

This clone has only a few counts. This sequence joins TRBV4-3 and TRBJ2-5; the D gene is possibly TRBD1 (6 bases). The V end lost 3 bases, the J end lost 5 bases, and 16 bases lay between the germline ends. The CDR3 is made up of 15 amino acids. Germline loops: CDR1 LGHNA, CDR2 YSLEER. This chain's CDR3 is CASSQSYQGPETQYF. The CDR3 region has the DNA TGCGCCAGCAGCCAGTCTTATCAGGGGCCGGAGACCCAGTACTTC.

There are a few counts of this clone. The chain employs TRBV9 and TRBJ2-3; maybe TRBD1 (5 bases). V was cut by 0 bases and J by 0 bases, with 11 bases left in between. This CDR3 has 16 amino acids. CDR1 is SGDLS, CDR2 YYNGEE, per germline. The CDR3 DNA reads TGTGCCAGCAGCGTAGGTCAGGGAAGGAGCACAGATACGCAGTATTTT. Amino acids: CASSVGQGRSTDTQYF.

The CDR3 loop is CASSSSWTSGESSYNEQFF. The CDR3 DNA sequence: TGTGCCAGCAGCTCATCCTGGACTAGCGGAGAGAGCTCCTACAATGAGCAGTTCTTC. This chain uses TRBV7-9 with TRBJ2-1, with 10 bases identical to TRBD2. CDR1 and CDR2 from the germline V gene are SEHNR and FQNEAQ (reference sequence). This CDR3 is 19 amino acids long. V shed 4 bases and J 0 bases; nucleotides not matched to a gene: 12.

This clone was counted a few times. J is TRBJ2-1 and V is TRBV19; D is unclear. The CDR3 length is 12 residues. V lost 6 bases and J lost 2, with 5 bases in between. Germline V gives CDR1 LNHDA, CDR2 SQIVND (reference sequence). This CDR3 reads CASSSTYNEQFF. The CDR3 nucleotides read TGTGCCAGTAGCTCTACCTACAATGAGCAGTTCTTC.

The sample holds a few counts of this clone. The rearrangement uses TRBV28 and TRBJ2-1, with 7 bases that match TRBD1. This CDR3 has 17 residues. Germline V lookup: CDR1 MDHEN, CDR2 SYDVKM. V lost 6 bases and J lost 3; bases outside the gene matches: 14. The CDR3: CASSLLLEAGGYNEQFF. For the CDR3, the DNA is TGTGCCAGCAGCCTTCTTCTGGAGGCAGGGGGCTACAATGAGCAGTTCTTC.